This T cell receptor (beta chain) was found in a study of T cell repertoires in cytomegalovirus infection. Study-wide findings and caveats: The study found HLA-C-restricted CMV-specific TCR beta clonotypes dominating the ex vivo response.

TCRdb used MiXCR to reprocess the reads, holding one entry per CDR3 protein. The sample yields tens of thousands of distinct CDR3 sequences, 3% to 4.5% seen once. This clonotype was observed at least ten times. Its matching antigen is unknown. CDR3 length: 14 amino acids. CDR1 is SGHTA, CDR2 FQGNSA, per germline. V lost 4 bases and J lost 6, with 15 bases in between. The source is a human donor in good health (CMV status not recorded). Some clones in this sample may be carry-over from other donors' samples. Sequencing was done on a sample of PBMCs. V gene TRBV7-2 combines with J gene TRBJ1-2, with D hard to call. For the CDR3, the DNA is TGTGCCAGCAGCTCATTTAGGGCGGCGGATGGCTACACCTTC. Its translation is CASSSFRAADGYTF.